This record looks at one T cell receptor beta chain sequence and its context. Its target is not known. With the Oncomine TCR Beta short-read assay, DNA from cultured CD4+ T cells was sequenced. Each CDR3 protein is one row after TCRdb ran MiXCR on the PCR reads. The data show 20,000 to 25,000 distinct CDR3 sequences, around a third seen once. The data originate from a study of vaccination and CD4 T cells after COVID-19. Germline assignment: CDR1 DFQATT and CDR2 SNEGSKA (reference sequence). The CDR3 has 13 residues. Between the trimmed V and J ends, which lost 3 bases and 3 bases, there was a span of 12 bases. As to treatment: roughly nine-day PBMC culture with coronavirus spike peptide pools or control peptides (ViraFEST assay). Peptide pool stimulation in ViraFEST expanded antigen-specific T cells, whose TCRs were then sequenced.

Material: cultured CD4+ T cells from blood. The chain is built from TRBV20-1 and TRBJ2-7; possible D gene TRBD2, 5 bases. The receptor was derived from a human donor with COVID-19. The CDR3 region is CSASEGSYYEQYF. For the CDR3, the DNA is TGCAGTGCTAGCGAGGGCAGCTACTACGAGCAGTACTTC.